The text below deals with one T cell receptor beta chain. The sample comes from a study of technical replicates of blood from several donors. The table came from immunoSEQ multiplex PCR; TCRdb's copy has only in-frame clones and leaves some out. The sample lists some 85,000 clones, about 96% occurring once. Germline lookup yields CDR1 GTSNPN and CDR2 SVGIG (reference sequence). V dropped 5 bases and J dropped 1 base, with 5 bases sitting between them. CDR3 length: 12 amino acids. V and J are TRBV30 and TRBJ2-2, with D possibly matching TRBD1 (5 bases). The origin of this receptor is a human donor in good health. The sample taken for sequencing was T cells isolated from PBMCs. CDR3 sequence: CAWGQNTGELFF. The DNA for the CDR3 is TGTGCCTGGGGACAGAACACCGGGGAGCTGTTTTTT.